Listed below are T cell receptor beta chains from one sample, sequenced in a study of type 1 regulatory T cells. These receptors are not linked to any known antigen. MiXCR was run by TCRdb on the reads, yielding one entry per CDR3 protein. The table lists 25,000 or so distinct CDR3 sequences, roughly 50% of them singletons, with more than 4% in the top ten. The sample taken for sequencing was cultured T cells, either the whole culture or a sorted T cell fraction (not recorded which). These receptors all come from a human donor in good health. Both conserved end residues are part of each CDR3. A D gene is named only where the DNA matches it firmly. The size of a clone is reported for some rows only, either as once, few or many, or as a class for expanded clones.

TGTGCCAGCACAACAGGGGTCGGGTTGGACACTGAAGCTTTCTTT	CASTTGVGLDTEAFF	NA	TRBD1	TRBV9	TRBJ1-1
TGTGCCAGCAGCTACCCGGGACAGTTTTCTAAGCAGTACTTC	CASSYPGQFSKQYF	once	TRBD1	TRBV11-2	TRBJ2-7
TGTGCCAGCAGCTTGGTTGGAATCCCCTACGAGCAGTACTTC	CASSLVGIPYEQYF	medium-sized	NA	TRBV5-5	TRBJ2-7
TGTGCCAGCATGGACAGGGGGCGGACAGATACGCAGTATTTT	CASMDRGRTDTQYF	few	TRBD1	TRBV25-1	TRBJ2-3
TGCGCCAGCAGCTCCGGGACTACCTACAATGAGCAGTTCTTC	CASSSGTTYNEQFF	NA	TRBD2	TRBV5-1	TRBJ2-1
TGTGCCAGCAGACCCCTAGCGGGGGGGAATAAAGAGACCCAGTACTTC	CASRPLAGGNKETQYF	NA	TRBD2	TRBV6-5	TRBJ2-5
TGTGCCAGCCGACTTATGGACACCGGGGAGCTGTTTTTT	CASRLMDTGELFF	large	NA	TRBV12-3/TRBV12-4	TRBJ2-2
TGTGCCATCAGTGAGCGGTTGGGGTCTGGGCCCTACGAGCAGTACTTC	CAISERLGSGPYEQYF	medium-sized	NA	TRBV10-3	TRBJ2-7
TGTGCCAGCAGCCTAGGGGGGGTACAGCCCCAGCATTTT	CASSLGGVQPQHF	NA	NA	TRBV12-3/TRBV12-4	TRBJ1-5
TGTGCCAGCGGGGGGCGAATAGAGACCCAGTACTTC	CASGGRIETQYF	many	NA	TRBV7-2	TRBJ2-5
TGTGCCAGTAGTATAGCGGCGGGACCTAACAATGAGCAGTTCTTC	CASSIAAGPNNEQFF	few	NA	TRBV19	TRBJ2-1
TGTGCCAGCGGCAGGCCTAATGAAAAACTGTTTTTT	CASGRPNEKLFF	NA	NA	TRBV7-2	TRBJ1-4
TGTGCCATCAAAGACAGGGCTTGGGATGAGCAGTTCTTC	CAIKDRAWDEQFF	medium-sized	TRBD1	TRBV10-3	TRBJ2-1